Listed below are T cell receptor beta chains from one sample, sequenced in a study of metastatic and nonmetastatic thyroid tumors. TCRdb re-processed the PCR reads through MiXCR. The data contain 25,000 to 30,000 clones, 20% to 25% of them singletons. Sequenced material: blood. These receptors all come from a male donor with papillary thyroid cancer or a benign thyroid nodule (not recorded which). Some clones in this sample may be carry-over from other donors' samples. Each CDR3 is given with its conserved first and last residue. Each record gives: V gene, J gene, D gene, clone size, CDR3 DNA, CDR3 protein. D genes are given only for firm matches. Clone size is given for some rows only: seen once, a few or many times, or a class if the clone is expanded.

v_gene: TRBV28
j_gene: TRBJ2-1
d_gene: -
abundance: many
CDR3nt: TGTGCCAGCAGTTGGACCTCCTACAATGAGCAGTTCTTC
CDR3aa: CASSWTSYNEQFF

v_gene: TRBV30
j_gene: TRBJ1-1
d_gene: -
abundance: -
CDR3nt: TGTGCCCGGGGTGTACGAGGGGTGAACACTGAAGCTTTCTTT
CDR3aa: CARGVRGVNTEAFF

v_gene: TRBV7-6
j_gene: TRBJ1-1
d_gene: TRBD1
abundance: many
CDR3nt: TGTGCCAGCAGCACCAGGACAGGGCCTCTGAACACTGAAGCTTTCTTT
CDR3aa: CASSTRTGPLNTEAFF

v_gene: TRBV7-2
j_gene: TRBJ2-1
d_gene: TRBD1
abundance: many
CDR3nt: TGTGCCAGCAGCTTAGGATGGGACAGTTACAATGAGCAGTTCTTC
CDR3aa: CASSLGWDSYNEQFF

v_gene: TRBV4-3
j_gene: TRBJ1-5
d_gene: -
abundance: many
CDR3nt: TGCGCCAGCAGCCAAGGGTCCAGGGCCAATCAGCCCCAGCATTTT
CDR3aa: CASSQGSRANQPQHF

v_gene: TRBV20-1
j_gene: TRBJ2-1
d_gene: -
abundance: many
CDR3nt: TGCAGTGCCCCGAGAGCGACAGGCAGACACAATGAGCAGTTCTTC
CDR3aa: CSAPRATGRHNEQFF

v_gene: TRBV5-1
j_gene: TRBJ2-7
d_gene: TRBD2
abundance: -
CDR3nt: TGCGCCAGCAGCTCCGGTCTGGGGGGGTTATACGAGCAGTACTTC
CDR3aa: CASSSGLGGLYEQYF

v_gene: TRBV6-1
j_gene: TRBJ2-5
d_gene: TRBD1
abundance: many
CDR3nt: TGTGCCAGCACCGAACTTGGACAGGGGCCAAAGACCCAGTACTTC
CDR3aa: CASTELGQGPKTQYF

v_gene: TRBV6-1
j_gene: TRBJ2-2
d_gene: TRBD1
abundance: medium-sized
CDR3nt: TGTGCCAGCAGTGCGACAGGGGGTAGCTCCGGGGAGCTGTTTTTT
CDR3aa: CASSATGGSSGELFF

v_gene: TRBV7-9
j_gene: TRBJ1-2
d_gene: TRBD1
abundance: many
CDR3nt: TGTGCCAGCAGCCCCCGGGGAGGGGGCGGGGACGATGGCTACACCTTC
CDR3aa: CASSPRGGGGDDGYTF

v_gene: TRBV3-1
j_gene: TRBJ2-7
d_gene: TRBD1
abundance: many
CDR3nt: TGTGCCAGCACCCACGGGACAGGGGGTTCCTACGAGCAGTACTTC
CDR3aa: CASTHGTGGSYEQYF

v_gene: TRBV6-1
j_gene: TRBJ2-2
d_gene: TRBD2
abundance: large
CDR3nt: TGTGCCAGCAGTGACGCGTCGGGGGGGCAGGGCGGGGAGCTGTTTTTT
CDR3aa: CASSDASGGQGGELFF

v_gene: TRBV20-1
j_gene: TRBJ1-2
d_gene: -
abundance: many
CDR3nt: TGCAGTGCTAGAATCGGGGGGGGTGGCTACACCTTC
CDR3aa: CSARIGGGGYTF

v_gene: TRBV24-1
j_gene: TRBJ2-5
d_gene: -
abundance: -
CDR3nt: TGTGCCACCAGTGAAACCCGGGAGATCCAAGAGACCCAGTACTTC
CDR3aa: CATSETREIQETQYF

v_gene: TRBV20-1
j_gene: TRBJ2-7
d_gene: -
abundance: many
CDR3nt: TGCAGTGCTAGAGAGGTCGGGACGGGGTCGGGCTACGAGCAGTACTTC
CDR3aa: CSAREVGTGSGYEQYF

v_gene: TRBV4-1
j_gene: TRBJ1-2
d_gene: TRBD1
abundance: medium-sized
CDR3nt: TGCGCCAGCAGCTCACCCGGGACAGGGCCCTCCTATGGCTACACCTTC
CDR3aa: CASSSPGTGPSYGYTF

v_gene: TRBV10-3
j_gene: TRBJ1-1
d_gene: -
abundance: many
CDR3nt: TGTGCCATCAGGGGAATTGGCACTGAAGCTTTCTTT
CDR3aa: CAIRGIGTEAFF

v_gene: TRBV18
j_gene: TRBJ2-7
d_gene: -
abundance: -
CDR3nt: TGTGCCAGCTCACTAGACGGCCGCTACGAGCAGTACTTC
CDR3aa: CASSLDGRYEQYF

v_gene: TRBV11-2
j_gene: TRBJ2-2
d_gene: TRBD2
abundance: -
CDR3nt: TGTGCCAGCCGACTAGCGGGGGACACCGGGGAGCTGTTTTTT
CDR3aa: CASRLAGDTGELFF

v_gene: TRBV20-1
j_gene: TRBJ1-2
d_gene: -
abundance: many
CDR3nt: TGCAGTGCCCACGTTAACAGGGAGGACTATGGCTACACCTTC
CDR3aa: CSAHVNREDYGYTF

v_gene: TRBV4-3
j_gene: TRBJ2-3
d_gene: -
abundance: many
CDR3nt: TGCGCCAGCAGCCAAGATCTAGTTCTTCTGGCTACGCAGTATTTT
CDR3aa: CASSQDLVLLATQYF

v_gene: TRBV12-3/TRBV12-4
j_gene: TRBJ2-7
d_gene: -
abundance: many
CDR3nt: TGTGCCAGCAGTTTGGACAGTTATTCCTACGAGCAGTACTTC
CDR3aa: CASSLDSYSYEQYF

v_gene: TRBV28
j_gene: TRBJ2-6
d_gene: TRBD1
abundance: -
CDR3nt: TGTGCCAGCAGCAGGCAGCAGGGGGCGCTTGGCGCCAACGTCCTGACTTTC
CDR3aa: CASSRQQGALGANVLTF

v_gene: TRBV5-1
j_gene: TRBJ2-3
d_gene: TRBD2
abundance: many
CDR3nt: TGCGCCAGCAGCTTCACTAGCGCTGTCACAGATACGCAGTATTTT
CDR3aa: CASSFTSAVTDTQYF

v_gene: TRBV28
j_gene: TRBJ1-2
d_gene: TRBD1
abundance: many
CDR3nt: TGTGCCAGCAGGCTATCAGGGGGCGACTATGGCTACACCTTC
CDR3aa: CASRLSGGDYGYTF

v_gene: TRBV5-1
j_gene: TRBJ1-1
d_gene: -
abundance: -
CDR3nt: TGCGCCAGCACCATCCAGGGGAACACTGAAGCTTTCTTT
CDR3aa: CASTIQGNTEAFF

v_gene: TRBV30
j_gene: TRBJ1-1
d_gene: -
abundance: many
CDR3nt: TGTGCCTGGGGACGAGATTCGAACACTGAAGCTTTCTTT
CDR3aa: CAWGRDSNTEAFF

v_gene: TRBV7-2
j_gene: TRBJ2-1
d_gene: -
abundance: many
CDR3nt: TGTGCCAGCAGCTTAGATAAGTCCTACAATGAGCAGTTCTTC
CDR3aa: CASSLDKSYNEQFF

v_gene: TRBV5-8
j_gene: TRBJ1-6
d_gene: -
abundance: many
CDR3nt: TGTGCCAGCAGCGTGGCGGGGGCAGAATCACCCCTCCACTTT
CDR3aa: CASSVAGAESPLHF

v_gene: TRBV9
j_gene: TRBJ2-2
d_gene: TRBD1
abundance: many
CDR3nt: TGTGCCAGCAGCGTAGAATCCAGGGGGCTGGGGGAGCTGTTTTTT
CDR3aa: CASSVESRGLGELFF

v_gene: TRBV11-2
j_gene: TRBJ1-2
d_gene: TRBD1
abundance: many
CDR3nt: TGTGCCAGCAACCCCAGGACAGGGGGCTCCACTAACTATGGCTACACCTTC
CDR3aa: CASNPRTGGSTNYGYTF

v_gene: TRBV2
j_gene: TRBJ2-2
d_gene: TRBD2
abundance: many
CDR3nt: TGTGCCAGCAGTGGCCACCGCGGGGGTGGGACCGGGGAGCTGTTTTTT
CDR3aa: CASSGHRGGGTGELFF

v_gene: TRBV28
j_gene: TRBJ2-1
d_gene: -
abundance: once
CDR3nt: TGTGACAGCGGAAGGACGGATACCTACAATGAGCAGTTCTTC
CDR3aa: CDSGRTDTYNEQFF